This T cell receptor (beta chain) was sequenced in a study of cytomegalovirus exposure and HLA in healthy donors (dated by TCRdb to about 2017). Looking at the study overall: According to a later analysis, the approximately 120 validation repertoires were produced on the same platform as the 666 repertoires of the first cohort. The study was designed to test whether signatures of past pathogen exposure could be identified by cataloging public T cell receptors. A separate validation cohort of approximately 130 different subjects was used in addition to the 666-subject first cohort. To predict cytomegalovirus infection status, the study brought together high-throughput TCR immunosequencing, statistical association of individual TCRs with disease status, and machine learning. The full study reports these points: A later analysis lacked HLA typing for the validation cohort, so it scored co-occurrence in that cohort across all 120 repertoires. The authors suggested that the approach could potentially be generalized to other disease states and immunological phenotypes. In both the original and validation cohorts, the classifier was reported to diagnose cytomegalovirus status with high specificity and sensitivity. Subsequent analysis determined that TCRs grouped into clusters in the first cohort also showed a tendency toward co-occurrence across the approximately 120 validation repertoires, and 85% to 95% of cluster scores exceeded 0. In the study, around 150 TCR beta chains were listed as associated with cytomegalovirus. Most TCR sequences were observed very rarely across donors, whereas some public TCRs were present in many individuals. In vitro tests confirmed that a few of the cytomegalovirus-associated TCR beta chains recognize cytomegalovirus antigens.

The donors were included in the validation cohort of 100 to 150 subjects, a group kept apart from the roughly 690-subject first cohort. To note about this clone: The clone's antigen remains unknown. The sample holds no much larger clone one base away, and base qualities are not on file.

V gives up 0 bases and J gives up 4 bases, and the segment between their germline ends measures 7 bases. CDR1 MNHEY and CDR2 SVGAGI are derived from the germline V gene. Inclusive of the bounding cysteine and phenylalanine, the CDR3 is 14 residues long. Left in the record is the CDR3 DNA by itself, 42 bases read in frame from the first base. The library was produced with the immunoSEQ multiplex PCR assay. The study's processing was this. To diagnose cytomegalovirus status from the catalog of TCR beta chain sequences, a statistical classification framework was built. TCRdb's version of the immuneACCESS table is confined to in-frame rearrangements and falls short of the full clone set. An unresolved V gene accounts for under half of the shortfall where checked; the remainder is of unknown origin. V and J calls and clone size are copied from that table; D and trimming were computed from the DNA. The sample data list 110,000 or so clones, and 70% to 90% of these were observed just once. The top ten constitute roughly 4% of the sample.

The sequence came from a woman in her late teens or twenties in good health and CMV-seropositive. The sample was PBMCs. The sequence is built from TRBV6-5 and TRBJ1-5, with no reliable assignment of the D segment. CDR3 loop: CASSYSFPNQPQHF. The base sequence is TGTGCCAGCAGTTACTCATTCCCGAATCAGCCCCAGCATTTT.